A single sample gave rise to the 8 T cell receptor beta chains below, sequenced in a study of T cells in Graves' hyperthyroidism and ophthalmopathy. There were TCR beta CDR3 regions amplified from RNA transcripts. HTBI primers were the set used in a first-round RT-PCR of the TCR CDR3. TCRdb redid the calling of the multiplex PCR reads with MiXCR, one entry per CDR3 protein. The sample shows 500,000 to 650,000 distinct CDR3 sequences, more than 12% of them seen only once. The sequenced sample was blood. These receptors all come from a woman in her forties or fifties with Graves' ophthalmopathy.

This clonotype was detected ten times or more. This rearrangement joins TRBV24-1 to TRBJ1-1; 8 bases are a match to TRBD1. This CDR3 is built from 16 residues. Germline-derived CDR1 and CDR2 are KGHDR and SFDVKD. V dropped 4 bases and J dropped 5; count of bases not matched to a gene: 11. The CDR3, as DNA: TGTGCCACCAGTGACAACGGACAGGGTTTGGCGACTGAAGCTTTCTTT. It codes for CATSDNGQGLATEAFF.

This clonotype was recorded at least ten times. The V call is TRBV2, the J call TRBJ1-4; 7 bases agree with TRBD1. CDR3 length equals 14 residues. J was trimmed by 4 bases and V by 4 bases; bases with no gene match: 3. CDR1 SNHLY and CDR2 FYNNEI come from the germline V gene. This chain's CDR3 is CASSAGGVNEKLFF. CDR3 coding DNA: TGTGCCAGCAGTGCAGGGGGTGTTAATGAAAAACTGTTTTTT.

DNA for the CDR3: TGTGCCAGCAGCCAAGAGGGGCAGATGAAAAGCGATTGCACAGATACGCAGTATTTT. Amino acids: CASSQEGQMKSDCTDTQYF. This chain joins TRBV3-2 and TRBJ2-3; the table gives TRBD1 as D, unverified against the DNA. TRBV3-2 is an annotated pseudogene. The CDR3 is 19 residues long.

This clonotype was seen more than once but under ten times. The V gene is TRBV5-8, the J gene TRBJ2-2; D is unresolved. CDR1 is SGHTS and CDR2 is YDEGEE in the germline V gene. This CDR3 spans 14 amino acids. Trimming cost V 0 bases and J 4 bases, with 7 bases left between them. The CDR3, as DNA: TGTGCCAGCAGCTTGGGCCATTCCACCGGGGAGCTGTTTTTT. Encoded protein: CASSLGHSTGELFF.

This clonotype was seen many times. This chain uses TRBV5-1 with TRBJ1-2, with 9 bases that match TRBD1. CDR3 length equals 15 residues. CDR1 and CDR2 (germline): SGHRS, YFSETQ. Trimming cost V 2 bases and J 2 bases; bases outside gene matches: 4. The chain's CDR3 is CASSLGQGTNYGYTF. For the CDR3, the DNA is TGCGCCAGCAGCTTAGGACAGGGGACCAACTATGGCTACACCTTC.

The rearrangement uses TRBV4-3 and TRBJ1-1; TRBD1 is a possible D gene (5 bases). Germline V lookup: CDR1 LGHNA, CDR2 YSLEER. The germline V and J ends were trimmed by 4 bases and 0 bases, with 27 bases remaining between them. The CDR3 extends over 20 amino acids. Here the CDR3 reads CASSPRGADNRPTLNTEAFF. CDR3 bases: TGCGCCAGCAGCCCCCGAGGGGCGGACAACCGGCCGACATTGAACACTGAAGCTTTCTTT.

This clonotype was recorded at least ten times. The V call is TRBV28, the J call TRBJ2-4; perhaps TRBD2 as D (5 bases). From germline, CDR1 is MDHEN and CDR2 SYDVKM. CDR3 length equals 16 residues. V lost 3 bases and J lost 2, with 14 bases in between. The CDR3 loop reads CASSLQAEKSKNIQYF. In nucleotides, the CDR3 is TGTGCCAGCAGTTTGCAAGCGGAGAAATCCAAAAACATTCAGTACTTC.

This clonotype has ten or more counts. V usage is TRBV2 and J usage is TRBJ2-7; D call uncertain. V was cut by 8 bases and J by 0 bases, with 8 bases left in between. CDR3 length equals 12 residues. Germline V gene lookup returns CDR1 SNHLY and CDR2 FYNNEI. The CDR3 DNA reads as TGTGCCAGCCAGTGGGCCTCCTACGAGCAGTACTTC. Encoded protein: CASQWASYEQYF.